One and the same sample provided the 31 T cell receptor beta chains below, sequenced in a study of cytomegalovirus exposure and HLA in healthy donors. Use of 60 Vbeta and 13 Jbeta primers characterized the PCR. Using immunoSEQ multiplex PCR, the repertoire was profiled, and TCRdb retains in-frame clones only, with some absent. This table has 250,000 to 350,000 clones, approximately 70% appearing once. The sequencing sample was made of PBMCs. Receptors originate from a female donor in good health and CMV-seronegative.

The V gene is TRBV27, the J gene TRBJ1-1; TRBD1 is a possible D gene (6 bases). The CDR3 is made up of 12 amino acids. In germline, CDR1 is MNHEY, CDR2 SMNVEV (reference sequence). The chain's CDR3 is CGSWGLGTEAFF. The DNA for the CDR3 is TGTGGGTCTTGGGGGCTTGGGACTGAAGCTTTCTTT.

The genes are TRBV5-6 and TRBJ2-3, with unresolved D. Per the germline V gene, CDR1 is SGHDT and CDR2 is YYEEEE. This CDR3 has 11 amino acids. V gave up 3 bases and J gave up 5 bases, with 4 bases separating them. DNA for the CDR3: TGTGCCAGCAGCTGGAGAGATACGCAGTATTTT. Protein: CASSWRDTQYF.

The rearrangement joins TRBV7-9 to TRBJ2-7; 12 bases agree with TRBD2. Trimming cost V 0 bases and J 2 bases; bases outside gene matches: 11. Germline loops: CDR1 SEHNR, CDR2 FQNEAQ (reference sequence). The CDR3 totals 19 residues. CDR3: CASSLAPGLAGQNTYEQYF. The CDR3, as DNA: TGTGCCAGCAGCTTAGCCCCGGGACTAGCGGGCCAAAACACCTACGAGCAGTACTTC.

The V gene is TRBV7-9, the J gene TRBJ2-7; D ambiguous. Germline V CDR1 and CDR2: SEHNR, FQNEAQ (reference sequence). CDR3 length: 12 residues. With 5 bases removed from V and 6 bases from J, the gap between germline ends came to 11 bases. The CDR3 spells CASSPVAAEQYF. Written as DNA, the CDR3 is TGTGCCAGCAGCCCGGTCGCGGCCGAGCAGTACTTC.

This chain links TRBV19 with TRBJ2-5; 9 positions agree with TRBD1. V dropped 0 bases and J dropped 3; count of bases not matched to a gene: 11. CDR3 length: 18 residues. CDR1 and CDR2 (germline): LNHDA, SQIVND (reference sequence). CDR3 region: CASSIEGGLQGAKETQYF. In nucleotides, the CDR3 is TGTGCCAGTAGTATAGAGGGGGGCTTACAGGGGGCGAAAGAGACCCAGTACTTC. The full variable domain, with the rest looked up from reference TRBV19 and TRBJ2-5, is DGGITQSPKYLFRKEGQNVTLSCEQNLNHDAMYWYRQDPGQGLRLIYYSQIVNDFQKGDIAEGYSVSREKKESFPLTVTSAQKNPTAFYLCASSIEGGLQGAKETQYFGPGTRLLVL.

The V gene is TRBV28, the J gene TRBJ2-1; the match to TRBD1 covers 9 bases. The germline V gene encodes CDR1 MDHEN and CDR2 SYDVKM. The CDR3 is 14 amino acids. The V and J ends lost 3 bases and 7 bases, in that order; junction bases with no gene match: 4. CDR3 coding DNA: TGTGCCAGCAGTTTTGCGACAGGGGGAAATGAGCAGTTCTTC. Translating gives CASSFATGGNEQFF. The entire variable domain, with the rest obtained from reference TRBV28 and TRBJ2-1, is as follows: DVKVTQSSRYLVKRTGEKVFLECVQDMDHENMFWYRQDPGLGLRLIYFSYDVKMKEKGDIPEGYSVSREKKERFSLILESASTNQTSMYLCASSFATGGNEQFFGPGTRLTVL.

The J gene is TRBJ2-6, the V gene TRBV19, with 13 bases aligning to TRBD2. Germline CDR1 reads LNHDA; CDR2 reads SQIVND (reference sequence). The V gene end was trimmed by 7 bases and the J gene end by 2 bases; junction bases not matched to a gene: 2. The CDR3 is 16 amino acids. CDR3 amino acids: CASIGLAGAGANVLTF. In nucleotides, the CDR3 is TGTGCCAGTATAGGACTAGCGGGAGCTGGGGCCAACGTCCTGACTTTC.

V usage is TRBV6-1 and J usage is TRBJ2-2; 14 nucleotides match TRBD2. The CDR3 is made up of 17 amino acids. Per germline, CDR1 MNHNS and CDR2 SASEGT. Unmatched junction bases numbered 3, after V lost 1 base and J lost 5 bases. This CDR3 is CASSEGLAGGRTGELFF. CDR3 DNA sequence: TGTGCCAGCAGTGAAGGACTAGCGGGAGGGCGGACCGGGGAGCTGTTTTTT.

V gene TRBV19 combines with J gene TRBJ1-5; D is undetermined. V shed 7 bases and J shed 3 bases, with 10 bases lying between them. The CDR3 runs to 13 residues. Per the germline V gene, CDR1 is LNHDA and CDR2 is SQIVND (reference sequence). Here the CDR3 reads CASTREFNQPQHF. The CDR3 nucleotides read TGTGCCAGTACCCGGGAATTCAATCAGCCCCAGCATTTT.

CDR3 nucleotides: TGTGCCAGCAGCTCTGGGACTAGCTACGAGCAGTACTTC. Its protein product is CASSSGTSYEQYF. The chain couples TRBV7-9 to TRBJ2-7; 8 nucleotides align to TRBD2. CDR3 length: 13 residues. V gave up 4 bases and J gave up 3 bases; unmatched junction bases: 2. The germline V gene has CDR1 SEHNR and CDR2 FQNEAQ (reference sequence).

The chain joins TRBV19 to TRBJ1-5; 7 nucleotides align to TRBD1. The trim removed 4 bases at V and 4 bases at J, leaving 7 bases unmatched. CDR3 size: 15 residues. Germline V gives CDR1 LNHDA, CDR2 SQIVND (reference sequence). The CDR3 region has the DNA TGTGCCAGTAGTAAACAGGGGATAGCGAATCAGCCCCAGCATTTT. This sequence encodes CASSKQGIANQPQHF.

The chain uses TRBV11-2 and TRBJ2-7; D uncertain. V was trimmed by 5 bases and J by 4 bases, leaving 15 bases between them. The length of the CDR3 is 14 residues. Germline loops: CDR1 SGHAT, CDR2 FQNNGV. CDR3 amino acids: CASSNPGGHYEQYF. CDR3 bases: TGTGCCAGCAGCAACCCCGGTGGGCATTACGAGCAGTACTTC.

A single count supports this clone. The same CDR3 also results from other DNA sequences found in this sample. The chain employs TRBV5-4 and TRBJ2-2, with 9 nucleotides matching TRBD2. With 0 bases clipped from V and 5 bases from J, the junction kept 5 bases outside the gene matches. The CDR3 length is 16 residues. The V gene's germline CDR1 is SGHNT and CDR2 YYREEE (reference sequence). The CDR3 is CASSLGASGVTGELFF. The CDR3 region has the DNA TGTGCCAGCAGCTTGGGTGCTAGCGGGGTAACCGGGGAGCTGTTTTTT.

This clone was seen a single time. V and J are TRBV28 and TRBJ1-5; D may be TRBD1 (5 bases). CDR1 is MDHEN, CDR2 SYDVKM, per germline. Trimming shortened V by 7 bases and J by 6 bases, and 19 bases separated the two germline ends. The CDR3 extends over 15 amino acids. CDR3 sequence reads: CASTPQDGGVQPQHF. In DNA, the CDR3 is TGTGCCAGCACCCCCCAGGACGGAGGGGTTCAGCCCCAGCATTTT.

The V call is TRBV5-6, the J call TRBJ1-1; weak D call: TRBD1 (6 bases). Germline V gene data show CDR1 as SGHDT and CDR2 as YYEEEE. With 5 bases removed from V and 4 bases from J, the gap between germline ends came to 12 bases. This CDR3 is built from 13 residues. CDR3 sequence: CASRQLRGTEAFF. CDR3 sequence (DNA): TGTGCCAGCAGACAGCTCAGGGGCACTGAAGCTTTCTTT.

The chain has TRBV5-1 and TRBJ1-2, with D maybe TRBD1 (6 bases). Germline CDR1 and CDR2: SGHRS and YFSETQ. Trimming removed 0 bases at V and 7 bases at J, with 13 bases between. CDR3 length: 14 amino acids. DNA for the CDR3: TGCGCCAGCAGCTTGGGAATCAGGGGTGGTGGCTACACCTTC. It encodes CASSLGIRGGGYTF.

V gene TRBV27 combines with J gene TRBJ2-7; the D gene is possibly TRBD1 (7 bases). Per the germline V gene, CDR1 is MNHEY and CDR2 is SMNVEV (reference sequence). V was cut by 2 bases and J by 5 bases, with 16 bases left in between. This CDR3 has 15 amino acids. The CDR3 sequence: CASSLQPGGKNEQYF. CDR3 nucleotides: TGTGCCAGCAGTTTACAGCCAGGGGGGAAGAACGAGCAGTACTTC.

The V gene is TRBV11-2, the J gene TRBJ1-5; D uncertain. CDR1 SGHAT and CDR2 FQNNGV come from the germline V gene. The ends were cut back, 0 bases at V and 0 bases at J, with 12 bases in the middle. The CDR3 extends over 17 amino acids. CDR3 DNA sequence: TGTGCCAGCAGCTTAGACTCCAGTAGCTATAGCAATCAGCCCCAGCATTTT. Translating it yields CASSLDSSSYSNQPQHF.

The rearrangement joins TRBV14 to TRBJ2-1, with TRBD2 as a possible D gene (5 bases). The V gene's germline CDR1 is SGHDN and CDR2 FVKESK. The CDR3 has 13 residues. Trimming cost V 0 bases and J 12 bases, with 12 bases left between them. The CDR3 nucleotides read TGTGCCAGCAGCCAAGATCGGGGTGTCACGCAGTTCTTC. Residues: CASSQDRGVTQFF.

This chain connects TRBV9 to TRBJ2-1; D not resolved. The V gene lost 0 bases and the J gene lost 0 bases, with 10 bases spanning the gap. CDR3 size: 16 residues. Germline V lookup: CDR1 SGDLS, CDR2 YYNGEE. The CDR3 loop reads CASSVEAESSYNEQFF. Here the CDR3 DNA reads TGTGCCAGCAGCGTAGAGGCGGAGAGCTCCTACAATGAGCAGTTCTTC.

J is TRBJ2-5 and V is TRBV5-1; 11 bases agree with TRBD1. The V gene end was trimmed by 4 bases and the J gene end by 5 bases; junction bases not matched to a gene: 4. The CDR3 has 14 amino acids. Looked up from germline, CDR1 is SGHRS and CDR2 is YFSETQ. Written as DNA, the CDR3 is TGCGCCAGCAGCACGGGACAGGGGGGCGAGACCCAGTACTTC. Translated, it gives CASSTGQGGETQYF.

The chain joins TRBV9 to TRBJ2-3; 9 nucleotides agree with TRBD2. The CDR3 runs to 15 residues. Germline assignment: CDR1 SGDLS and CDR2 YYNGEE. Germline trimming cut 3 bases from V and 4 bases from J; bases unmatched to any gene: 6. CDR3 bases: TGTGCCAGCAGCGAGGCGGGAGGGCCGCCAGATACGCAGTATTTT. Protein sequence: CASSEAGGPPDTQYF.

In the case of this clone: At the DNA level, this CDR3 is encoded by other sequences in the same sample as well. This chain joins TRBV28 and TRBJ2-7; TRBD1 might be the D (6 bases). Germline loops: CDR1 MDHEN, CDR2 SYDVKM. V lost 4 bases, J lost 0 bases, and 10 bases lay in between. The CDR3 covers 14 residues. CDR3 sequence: CASSSTGSSYEQYF. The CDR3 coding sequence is TGTGCCAGCAGTTCGACAGGTTCCTCCTACGAGCAGTACTTC.

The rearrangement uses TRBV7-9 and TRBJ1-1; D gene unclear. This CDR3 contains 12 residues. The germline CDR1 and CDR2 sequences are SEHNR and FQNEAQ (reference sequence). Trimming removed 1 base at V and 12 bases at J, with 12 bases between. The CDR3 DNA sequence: TGTGCCAGCAGCTTAGTTTCTGGAGAACCTTTCTTT. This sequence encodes CASSLVSGEPFF.

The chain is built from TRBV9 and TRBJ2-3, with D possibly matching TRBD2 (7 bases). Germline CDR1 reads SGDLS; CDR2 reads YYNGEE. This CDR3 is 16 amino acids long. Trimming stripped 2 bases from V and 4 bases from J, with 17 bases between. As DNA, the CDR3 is TGTGCCAGCAGCGTGAGGTATGGGGGGGCCGCAGATACGCAGTATTTT. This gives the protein CASSVRYGGAADTQYF. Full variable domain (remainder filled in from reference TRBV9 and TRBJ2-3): DSGVTQTPKHLITATGQRVTLRCSPRSGDLSVYWYQQSLDQGLQFLIQYYNGEERAKGNILERFSAQQFPDLHSELNLSSLELGDSALYFCASSVRYGGAADTQYFGPGTRLTVL.

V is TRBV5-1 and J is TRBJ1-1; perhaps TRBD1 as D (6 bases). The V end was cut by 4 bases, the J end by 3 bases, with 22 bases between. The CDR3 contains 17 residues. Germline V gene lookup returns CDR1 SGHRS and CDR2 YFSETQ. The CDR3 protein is CASSPIDETGEDTEAFF. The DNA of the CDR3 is TGCGCCAGCAGCCCCATAGACGAGACAGGTGAGGACACTGAAGCTTTCTTT.

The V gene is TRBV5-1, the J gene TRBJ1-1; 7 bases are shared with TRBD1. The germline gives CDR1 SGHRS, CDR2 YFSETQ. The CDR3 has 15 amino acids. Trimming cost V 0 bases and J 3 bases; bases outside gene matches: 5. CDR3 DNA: TGCGCCAGCAGCTTGGGACAGGGCAGGTACACTGAAGCTTTCTTT. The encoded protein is CASSLGQGRYTEAFF. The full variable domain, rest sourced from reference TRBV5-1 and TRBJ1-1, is KAGVTQTPRYLIKTRGQQVTLSCSPISGHRSVSWYQQTPGQGLQFLFEYFSETQRNKGNFPGRFSGRQFSNSRSEMNVSTLELGDSALYLCASSLGQGRYTEAFFGQGTRLTVV.

CDR3 in amino acids: CASSLSDRANTGELFF. CDR3 sequence (DNA): TGTGCCAGCAGCCTAAGCGACAGGGCGAACACCGGGGAGCTGTTTTTT. V usage is TRBV9 and J usage is TRBJ2-2, with TRBD1 matching over 7 bases. V shed 4 bases and J 0 bases; nucleotides not matched to a gene: 6. The CDR3 covers 16 residues. The germline V gene has CDR1 SGDLS and CDR2 YYNGEE.

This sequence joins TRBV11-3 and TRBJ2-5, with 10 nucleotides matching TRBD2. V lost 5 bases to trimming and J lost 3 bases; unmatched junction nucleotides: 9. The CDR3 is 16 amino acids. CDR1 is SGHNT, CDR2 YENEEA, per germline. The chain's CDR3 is CASSARSGRVEETQYF. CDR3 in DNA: TGTGCCAGCAGCGCGAGGAGCGGGAGGGTGGAAGAGACCCAGTACTTC.

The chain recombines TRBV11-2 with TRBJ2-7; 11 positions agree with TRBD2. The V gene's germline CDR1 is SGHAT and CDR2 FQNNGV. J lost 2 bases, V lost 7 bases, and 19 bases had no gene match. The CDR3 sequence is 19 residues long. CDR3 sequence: CASTWYTSGRGGTTYEQYF. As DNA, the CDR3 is TGTGCCAGCACCTGGTATACTAGCGGGAGAGGTGGTACCACCTACGAGCAGTACTTC.

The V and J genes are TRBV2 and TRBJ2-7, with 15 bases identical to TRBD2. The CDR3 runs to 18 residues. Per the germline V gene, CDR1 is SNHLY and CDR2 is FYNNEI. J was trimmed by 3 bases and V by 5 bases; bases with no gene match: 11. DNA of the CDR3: TGTGCCAGCAGTATAGGGACTAGCGGGAGGTACCCCCGCTACGAGCAGTACTTC. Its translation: CASSIGTSGRYPRYEQYF.